One T cell receptor beta chain is described in this entry. This specimen belongs to a study of blood T cell repertoires in COVID-19. In the study's own analysis: Estimation of nucleated cell counts relied on the amplification of reference gene primers. Measured with immunoSEQ multiplex PCR; TCRdb has only the in-frame clones, and not every one. V and J calls and clone size are those listed in that table; D and trimming were worked out from the DNA. The data hold roughly 250,000 clones, with approximately 83% observed a single time. Residents of approximately 25 US areas, aged about 18 to 95 years, made up the participants. Clinical histories supplied by participants themselves formed the basis of cohort assignment. What the recovered Cohort 3 donors had was two negative PCRs, clearance, or symptom resolution. Germline-derived CDR1 and CDR2 are KGHDR and SFDVKD. Trimming took 9 bases from V and 8 from J; bases not matched to a gene: 22. The CDR3 extends over 17 amino acids.

The receptor was derived from a woman between 25 and 40 years old who had recovered from COVID-19. The sample consisted of PBMCs or T cells enriched from blood (not recorded which). The rearrangement uses TRBV24-1 and TRBJ1-2; 8 nucleotides line up with TRBD1. The CDR3 loop reads CATCGARVDRAVMGYTF. The DNA of the CDR3 is TGTGCCACCTGCGGAGCTAGGGTGGACAGGGCAGTTATGGGCTACACCTTC.